This record looks at one T cell receptor beta chain sequence and its context. Each sample yielded at least 5 micrograms of PBMC total RNA. This sample is drawn from a study of blood T cells in healthy people across ages. In the study overall: Capturing about one barcoded beta molecule per two T cells was achieved by template switching.

Alongside a J-beta primer mix, a sample-barcoded 5' primer served in a second PCR lasting roughly 7 to 12 cycles. Each sample provided no less than 2.5 million CDR3-containing paired-end reads. In TCRdb, the 5' RACE reads were re-called with MiXCR into one record per CDR3 protein. The table lists about 1.1 million distinct CDR3 sequences, more than 30% of them singletons, with 10% to 15% in the top ten. Germline CDR1 is LGHNA and CDR2 is YNFKEQ. This CDR3 comprises 15 residues. V lost 0 bases to trimming and J lost 7 bases, with 16 bases between them. The chain joins TRBV4-2 to TRBJ2-7; D may be TRBD1 or TRBD2 (6 bases each). Sequencing was done on a sample of blood. This sequence originates from a man between 18 and 29 years old in good health. The CDR3 nucleotides are TGTGCCAGCAGCCAAGATGCCGGGGGACACAATGAGCAGTACTTC. This translates into CASSQDAGGHNEQYF.